This TCR beta chain derives from a study of vaccination and CD4 T cells after COVID-19. Whole-study context: There were six male and four female convalescents, and two of them were Hispanic.

Sequenced with the Oncomine TCR Beta short-read assay was DNA taken from cultured CD4+ T cells. TCRdb fed the PCR reads into MiXCR, producing one record per CDR3 protein. Of 20,000 to 30,000 distinct CDR3 sequences in the sample, roughly 62% are singletons; the top ten hold 20% to 25%. Comment on this clonotype: Its specificity is unknown.

Trimming pared 2 bases from V and 7 bases from J, leaving 17 bases between. Germline-derived CDR1 and CDR2 are SNHLY and FYNNEI. The CDR3 is 15 amino acids. Regarding treatment: approximately 10-day PBMC culture with coronavirus spike peptide pools or control peptides (ViraFEST assay). This chain joins TRBV2 and TRBJ1-1, with a tentative D call TRBD1 (5 bases). The specimen was CD4+ T cells from blood, cultured in vitro, collected after SARS-CoV-2 vaccination. The clonotype comes from a human donor who received a COVID-19 vaccine. CDR3 nucleotide sequence: TGTGCCAGCAGTGAAACCCCGGGGGAAGGTAATGAAGCTTTCTTT. As protein: CASSETPGEGNEAFF.